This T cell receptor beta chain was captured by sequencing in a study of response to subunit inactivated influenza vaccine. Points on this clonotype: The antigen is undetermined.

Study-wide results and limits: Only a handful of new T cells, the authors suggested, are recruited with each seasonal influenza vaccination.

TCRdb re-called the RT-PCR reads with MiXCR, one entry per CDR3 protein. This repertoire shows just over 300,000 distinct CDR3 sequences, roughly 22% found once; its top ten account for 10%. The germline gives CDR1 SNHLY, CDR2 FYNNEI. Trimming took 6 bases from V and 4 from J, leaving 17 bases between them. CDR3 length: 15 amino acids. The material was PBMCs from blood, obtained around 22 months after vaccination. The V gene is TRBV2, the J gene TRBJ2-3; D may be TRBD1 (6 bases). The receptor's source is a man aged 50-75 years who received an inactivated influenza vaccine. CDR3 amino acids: CASRVDRRSPDTQYF. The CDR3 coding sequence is TGTGCCAGCAGGGTGGACAGAAGATCCCCAGATACGCAGTATTTT.